This entry lists 27 T cell receptor beta chains sequenced from one sample in a study of identical twins (dated by TCRdb to about 2016). Library generation was performed with 5' RACE. Sequencing was carried out with an Illumina HiSeq 2000. TCRdb cleaned the public reads at Q25 with fastp, built clones with MiXCR and kept in-frame beta chains. CDR3 protein duplicates are merged, each entry listing the most common genes and DNA. For this sample there are some 900,000 distinct CDR3 sequences; about 12% appear just once. Roughly 1.5% of the sample goes to the ten largest clones. The same sample was also studied in work on yellow fever vaccine responses in identical twins.

Sequencing was carried out using PBMCs. Receptors were obtained from a woman under 30 in good health.

This clonotype turned up a few times. The V call is TRBV28, the J call TRBJ2-3; D may be TRBD1 (5 bases). The CDR3 is made up of 14 amino acids. CDR1 MDHEN and CDR2 SYDVKM come from the germline V gene. Trimming took off 4 bases at V and 2 bases at J, with 10 bases between the two ends. CDR3 residues: CASSSQGNTDTQYF. The CDR3, as DNA: TGTGCCAGCAGTTCCCAGGGAAACACAGATACGCAGTATTTT.

This clonotype was seen more than once but under ten times. The chain employs TRBV2 and TRBJ2-3; the D gene is possibly TRBD2 (6 bases). The V end was cut by 7 bases, the J end by 0 bases, with 17 bases between. The length of the CDR3 is 16 residues. CDR1 and CDR2 from the germline V gene are SNHLY and FYNNEI. CDR3 region: CASTAWDLSSTDTQYF. CDR3 nucleotides: TGTGCCAGCACAGCGTGGGACTTATCTAGCACAGATACGCAGTATTTT.

This clonotype was seen a few times. This rearrangement joins TRBV28 to TRBJ2-7, with D possibly TRBD1 on 5 matching bases. The V gene lost 1 base and the J gene lost 0 bases, with 10 bases spanning the gap. Germline CDR1 reads MDHEN; CDR2 reads SYDVKM. The CDR3 is 15 residues long. The CDR3 DNA is TGTGCCAGCAGTTTATCAGGGTACGACTCCTACGAGCAGTACTTC. Its protein product is CASSLSGYDSYEQYF.

This clonotype was recorded a few times. This chain connects TRBV10-3 to TRBJ1-1; D may be TRBD1 (5 bases). CDR1 is ENHRY, CDR2 SYGVKD, per germline. The V end was cut by 0 bases, the J end by 1 base, with 9 bases between. The length of the CDR3 is 15 residues. As DNA, the CDR3 is TGTGCCATCAGTGAGTCGGCGGGACCGAACACTGAAGCTTTCTTT. Protein product: CAISESAGPNTEAFF.

This chain connects TRBV20-1 to TRBJ1-6; 7 bases are a match to TRBD1. With V trimmed by 1 base and J by 6 bases, 3 bases remained unmatched. The V gene's germline CDR1 is DFQATT and CDR2 SNEGSKA (reference sequence). The CDR3 extends over 14 amino acids. CDR3 amino acids: CSARVAGGNSPLHF. CDR3 bases: TGCAGTGCTAGAGTAGCAGGGGGTAATTCACCCCTCCACTTT.

The V gene is TRBV9, the J gene TRBJ2-1; D is unresolved. The CDR3 spans 14 residues. Deletions cut 0 bases from V and 7 bases from J, with 11 bases between. The germline V gene has CDR1 SGDLS and CDR2 YYNGEE. For the CDR3, the DNA is TGTGCCAGCAGCGTAGACCTTGGTTATAATGAGCAGTTCTTC. Translation gives CASSVDLGYNEQFF.

This sequence joins TRBV4-1 and TRBJ2-1; 7 bases are a match to TRBD2. The CDR3 has 16 amino acids. V was clipped by 0 bases and J by 8 bases; unmatched bases: 10. The germline V gene encodes CDR1 MGHRA and CDR2 YSYEKL. CDR3: CASSQEGDYTRDEQFF. DNA for the CDR3: TGCGCCAGCAGCCAAGAGGGGGACTATACTAGGGATGAGCAGTTCTTC.

This clonotype was picked up a small number of times. This chain uses TRBV7-9 with TRBJ1-2; 11 bases agree with TRBD1. CDR3 length: 13 residues. J was trimmed by 8 bases and V by 4 bases; bases with no gene match: 3. Germline loops: CDR1 SEHNR, CDR2 FQNEAQ (reference sequence). CDR3 loop: CASSSGQGEGYTF. CDR3 sequence (DNA): TGTGCCAGCAGCTCGGGACAGGGGGAAGGCTACACCTTC.

The chain links TRBV5-6 to TRBJ2-5; TRBD1 might be the D (6 bases). The V gene lost 0 bases and the J gene lost 1 base, with 16 bases spanning the gap. Germline loops: CDR1 SGHDT, CDR2 YYEEEE. The length of the CDR3 is 17 residues. The CDR3 DNA reads as TGTGCCAGCAGCTTGGCACTCCTAACAGGGTTCCAAGAGACCCAGTACTTC. Translating it yields CASSLALLTGFQETQYF.

This clonotype was recorded a few times. V and J are TRBV28 and TRBJ2-4, with 7 nucleotides matching TRBD2. V gave up 6 bases and J gave up 3 bases; unmatched junction bases: 14. This CDR3 is built from 17 residues. In germline, CDR1 is MDHEN, CDR2 SYDVKM. The CDR3 sequence is CASREGIAGVFKNIQYF. The CDR3 DNA is TGTGCCAGCAGGGAGGGCATAGCGGGTGTATTCAAAAACATTCAGTACTTC. Supplemented by reference TRBV28 and TRBJ2-4, the full variable domain reads DVKVTQSSRYLVKRTGEKVFLECVQDMDHENMFWYRQDPGLGLRLIYFSYDVKMKEKGDIPEGYSVSREKKERFSLILESASTNQTSMYLCASREGIAGVFKNIQYFGAGTRLSVL.

This clonotype was counted between two and nine times. This sequence joins TRBV20-1 and TRBJ2-3, with D perhaps matching TRBD1 (6 bases). CDR3 size: 15 residues. CDR1 DFQATT and CDR2 SNEGSKA come from the germline V gene (reference sequence). V shed 6 bases and J shed 0 bases, with 16 bases lying between them. This chain's CDR3 is CSAAQGFHSTDTQYF. As DNA, the CDR3 is TGCAGTGCAGCACAGGGTTTTCATAGCACAGATACGCAGTATTTT.

As to this clonotype: A read error may produce the germline difference seen at one junction end. V is TRBV3-1 and J is TRBJ2-7, with TRBD2 identical over 12 bases. The CDR3 loop spans 19 amino acids. The germline V gene has CDR1 LGHDT and CDR2 YNNKEL (reference sequence). The CDR3 protein is CASCHNSVPGLAGSYEQYF. Written as DNA, the CDR3 is TGTGCCAGCTGCCATAACTCGGTCCCGGGACTAGCGGGTTCCTACGAGCAGTACTTC.

Written as DNA, the CDR3 is TGTGCCAGCAGTTACTCCGTGGGGGAGCAGTACTTC. As protein: CASSYSVGEQYF. The chain joins TRBV6-2 or TRBV6-3 to TRBJ2-7; the D is unclear. Germline CDR1 reads MNHEY; CDR2 reads SVGEGT. CDR3 size: 12 residues. V was trimmed by 0 bases and J by 7 bases, leaving 7 bases between them.

This clonotype was seen a handful of times. This chain uses TRBV12-3 or TRBV12-4 with TRBJ1-1; TRBD1 matches 10 bases. J was trimmed by 1 base and V by 8 bases; bases with no gene match: 4. The CDR3 runs 14 residues. CDR3 nucleotides: TGTGCCAGCGGGGACAGGGGCTGGAACACTGAAGCTTTCTTT. It translates to CASGDRGWNTEAFF.

This clonotype was recorded a few times. CDR3 residues: CASSPRGTDQETQYF. The CDR3 nucleotides are TGTGCCAGCAGCCCACGCGGGACAGACCAAGAGACCCAGTACTTC. The rearrangement uses TRBV5-5 and TRBJ2-5, with D perhaps matching TRBD1 (7 bases). The V end lost 4 bases, the J end lost 0 bases, and 13 bases lay between the germline ends. The CDR3 has 15 amino acids. Germline CDR1 is SGHKS and CDR2 is YYEKEE (reference sequence).

This clonotype occurred a few times. This sequence joins TRBV28 and TRBJ2-3; 9 bases agree with TRBD1. CDR1 is MDHEN and CDR2 is SYDVKM in the germline V gene. V was pared by 5 bases and J by 2 bases, with 5 bases of the junction left unmatched. The CDR3 extends over 15 amino acids. CDR3: CASSTQGAYTDTQYF. DNA of the CDR3: TGTGCCAGCAGTACACAGGGGGCCTACACAGATACGCAGTATTTT.

This clonotype was observed a handful of times. J is TRBJ2-5 and V is TRBV5-4; D could derive from TRBD1 or TRBD2 (5 bases each). The germline CDR1 and CDR2 sequences are SGHNT and YYREEE (reference sequence). Trimming shortened V by 2 bases and J by 3 bases, and 11 bases separated the two germline ends. The CDR3 has 14 residues. The CDR3 DNA reads as TGTGCCAGCAGCTTTGCGGGCAGGGAAGAGACCCAGTACTTC. It yields the protein CASSFAGREETQYF.

This clonotype has a handful of counts. The chain links TRBV12-3 or TRBV12-4 to TRBJ2-3; D not resolved. Trimming took 3 bases from V and 8 from J, leaving 15 bases between them. The CDR3 loop spans 14 amino acids. The CDR3, as DNA: TGTGCCAGCAGTTTGCTGCCGAGGTTGGGTACGCAGTATTTT. Encoded protein: CASSLLPRLGTQYF.

This clonotype appeared many times. The chain couples TRBV6-4 to TRBJ2-1; TRBD2 matches at 7 bases. After removal of 2 bases from V and 0 bases from J, the junction contained 4 bases not matched to a gene. The CDR3 is 16 residues long. Germline assignment: CDR1 MRHNA and CDR2 SNTAGT. CDR3 bases: TGTGCCAGCAGTGACGTGGGAGGGAGCTCCTACAATGAGCAGTTCTTC. Protein: CASSDVGGSSYNEQFF.

In its sample, this clonotype was seen many times. The chain employs TRBV2 and TRBJ1-1, with D possibly TRBD1 on 5 matching bases. Per germline, CDR1 SNHLY and CDR2 FYNNEI. The V end lost 8 bases, the J end lost 0 bases, and 16 bases lay between the germline ends. The CDR3 is made up of 15 amino acids. CDR3 sequence reads: CASGARATVNTEAFF. The CDR3 DNA reads as TGTGCCAGCGGGGCCAGGGCGACAGTGAACACTGAAGCTTTCTTT.

In this sample, this clonotype turned up a few times. The chain couples TRBV18 to TRBJ2-2; 9 bases agree with TRBD1. The CDR3 consists of 15 residues. Germline CDR1 reads KGHSH; CDR2 reads LQKENI. Unmatched junction bases numbered 5, after V lost 5 bases and J lost 4 bases. CDR3 sequence reads: CASSSTGGGTGELFF. The DNA for the CDR3 is TGTGCCAGCTCATCCACAGGGGGCGGCACCGGGGAGCTGTTTTTT.

The chain is built from TRBV6-4 and TRBJ2-1; D is perhaps TRBD1 or TRBD2 (5 bases each). V lost 6 bases and J 9 bases, leaving 18 bases between the germline ends. The V gene's germline CDR1 is MRHNA and CDR2 SNTAGT. The CDR3 has 14 residues. The CDR3 DNA reads as TGTGCCAGCAGCAAAAAGGACGGGGCGAGTGAGCAGTTCTTC. Translating gives CASSKKDGASEQFF.

This chain joins TRBV6-5 and TRBJ2-1; the match to TRBD1 covers 7 bases. V trimming: 6 bases; J trimming: 0 bases; junction bases outside the gene matches: 8. Germline V lookup: CDR1 MNHEY, CDR2 SVGAGI. The CDR3 contains 16 residues. The CDR3 coding sequence is TGTGCCAGCAGATTTACTTCAGGGGGCTCCTACAATGAGCAGTTCTTC. It codes for CASRFTSGGSYNEQFF.

This clonotype was counted a few times. The chain links TRBV2 to TRBJ2-1; 8 bases are shared with TRBD2. This CDR3 has 13 amino acids. Germline CDR1 reads SNHLY; CDR2 reads FYNNEI. V was pared by 6 bases and J by 6 bases, with 4 bases of the junction left unmatched. The DNA of the CDR3 is TGTGCCAGCAGGCGGGGGGTCACCAATGAGCAGTTCTTC. This translates into CASRRGVTNEQFF.

This clonotype was counted a few times. This chain joins TRBV4-1 and TRBJ1-6, with 10 positions matching TRBD1. The germline gives CDR1 MGHRA, CDR2 YSYEKL. The CDR3 is made up of 17 amino acids. J lost 9 bases, V lost 2 bases, and 10 bases had no gene match. As DNA, the CDR3 is TGCGCCAGCAGCCAAATTGTCCCGGGACAGGGGTTTTCACCCCTCCACTTT. This gives the protein CASSQIVPGQGFSPLHF.

This chain uses TRBV2 with TRBJ1-3; D is unresolved. Germline V gene lookup returns CDR1 SNHLY and CDR2 FYNNEI. Trimming took off 6 bases at V and 4 bases at J, with 13 bases between the two ends. The CDR3 has 14 amino acids. The CDR3 loop reads CASSEEALGNTIYF. The CDR3 bases are TGTGCCAGCAGCGAGGAGGCCTTAGGAAACACCATATATTTT.

The V call is TRBV6-1, the J call TRBJ2-2; no reliable D call. Germline CDR1 and CDR2: MNHNS and SASEGT. The V end was cut by 6 bases, the J end by 2 bases, with 16 bases between. The CDR3 sequence is 16 residues long. The chain's CDR3 is CASRKTDHLNTGELFF. In DNA form, the CDR3 reads TGTGCCAGCAGAAAGACGGATCACCTAAACACCGGGGAGCTGTTTTTT.